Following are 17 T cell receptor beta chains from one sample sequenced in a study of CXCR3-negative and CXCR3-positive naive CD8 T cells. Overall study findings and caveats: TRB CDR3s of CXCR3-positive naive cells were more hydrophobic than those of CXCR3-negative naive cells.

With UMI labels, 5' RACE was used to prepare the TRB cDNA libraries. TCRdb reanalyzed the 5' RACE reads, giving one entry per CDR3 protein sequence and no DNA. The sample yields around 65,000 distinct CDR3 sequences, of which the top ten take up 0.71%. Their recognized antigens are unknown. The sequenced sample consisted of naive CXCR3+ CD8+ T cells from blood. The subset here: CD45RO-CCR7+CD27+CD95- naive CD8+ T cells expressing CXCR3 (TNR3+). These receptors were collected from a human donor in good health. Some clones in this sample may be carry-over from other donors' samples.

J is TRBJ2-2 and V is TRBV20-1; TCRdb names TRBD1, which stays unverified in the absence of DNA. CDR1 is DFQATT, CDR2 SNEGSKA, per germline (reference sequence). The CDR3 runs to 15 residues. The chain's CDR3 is CSATVTGANTGELFF.

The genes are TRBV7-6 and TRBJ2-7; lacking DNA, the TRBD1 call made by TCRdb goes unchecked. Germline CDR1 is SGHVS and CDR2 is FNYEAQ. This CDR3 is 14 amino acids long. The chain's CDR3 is CASSLAWAGGEQYF.

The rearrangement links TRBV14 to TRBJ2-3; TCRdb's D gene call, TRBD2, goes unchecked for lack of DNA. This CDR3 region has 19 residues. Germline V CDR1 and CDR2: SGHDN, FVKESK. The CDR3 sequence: CASSQDYFQRGGVADTQYF.

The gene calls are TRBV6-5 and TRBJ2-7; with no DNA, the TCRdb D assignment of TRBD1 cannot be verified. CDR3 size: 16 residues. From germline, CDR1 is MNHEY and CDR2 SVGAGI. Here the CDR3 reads CASSYKGPDRGYEQYF.

CDR3: CSAGADRGAFF. The V and J genes are TRBV29-1 and TRBJ1-1; TCRdb designates TRBD1, a call that cannot be tested without DNA. This CDR3 comprises 11 residues. The germline CDR1 and CDR2 sequences are SQVTM and ANQGSEA. Full variable domain (rest looked up from reference TRBV29-1 and TRBJ1-1): SAVISQKPSRDICQRGTSLTIQCQVDSQVTMMFWYRQQPGQSLTLIATANQGSEATYESGFVIDKFPISRPNLTFSTLTVSNMSPEDSSIYLCSAGADRGAFFGQGTRLTVV.

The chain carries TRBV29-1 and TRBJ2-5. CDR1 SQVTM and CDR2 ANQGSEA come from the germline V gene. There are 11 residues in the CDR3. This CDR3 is CSVDSTETQYF.

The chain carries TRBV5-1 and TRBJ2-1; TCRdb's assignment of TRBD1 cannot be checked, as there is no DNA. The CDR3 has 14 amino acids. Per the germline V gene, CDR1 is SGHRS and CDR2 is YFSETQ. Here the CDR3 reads CASSFETGDNEQFF.

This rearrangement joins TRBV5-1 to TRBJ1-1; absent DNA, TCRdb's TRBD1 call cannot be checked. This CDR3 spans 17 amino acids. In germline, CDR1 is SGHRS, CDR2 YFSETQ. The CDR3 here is CASSFYGDSVLNTEAFF.

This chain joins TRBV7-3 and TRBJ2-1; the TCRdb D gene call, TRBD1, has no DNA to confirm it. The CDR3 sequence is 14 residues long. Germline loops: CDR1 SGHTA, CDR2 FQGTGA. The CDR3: CASSLLGGSDEQFF.

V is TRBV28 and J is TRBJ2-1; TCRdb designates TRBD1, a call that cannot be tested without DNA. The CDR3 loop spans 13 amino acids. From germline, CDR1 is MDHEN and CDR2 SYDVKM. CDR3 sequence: CASNEQGYNEQFF.

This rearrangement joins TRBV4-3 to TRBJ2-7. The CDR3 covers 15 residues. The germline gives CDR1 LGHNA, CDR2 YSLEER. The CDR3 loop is CASSQVLVSYYEQYF.

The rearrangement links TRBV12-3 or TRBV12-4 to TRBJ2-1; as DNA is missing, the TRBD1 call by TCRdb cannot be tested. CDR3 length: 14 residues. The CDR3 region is CASSFPGFYNEQFF.

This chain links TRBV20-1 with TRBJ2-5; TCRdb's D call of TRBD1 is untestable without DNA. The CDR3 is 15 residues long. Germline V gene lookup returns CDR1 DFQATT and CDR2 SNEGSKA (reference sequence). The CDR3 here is CSNRQGLSLWETQYF.

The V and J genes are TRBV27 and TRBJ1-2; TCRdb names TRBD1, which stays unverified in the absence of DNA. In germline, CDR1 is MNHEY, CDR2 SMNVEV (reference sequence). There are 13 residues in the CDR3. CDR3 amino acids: CASSRGQLDGYTF.

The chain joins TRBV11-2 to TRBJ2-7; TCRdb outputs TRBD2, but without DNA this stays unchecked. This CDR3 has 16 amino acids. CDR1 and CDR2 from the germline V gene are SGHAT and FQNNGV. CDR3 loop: CASSLAFAGGPYEQYF.

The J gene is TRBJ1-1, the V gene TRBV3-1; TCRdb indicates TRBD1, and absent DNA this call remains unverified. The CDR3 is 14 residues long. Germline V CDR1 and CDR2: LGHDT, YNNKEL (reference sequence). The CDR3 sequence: CASSQEFGVQVPFF. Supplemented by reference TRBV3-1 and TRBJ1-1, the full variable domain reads DTAVSQTPKYLVTQMGNDKSIKCEQNLGHDTMYWYKQDSKKFLKIMFSYNNKELIINETVPNRFSPKSPDKAHLNLHINSLELGDSAVYFCASSQEFGVQVPFFGQGTRLTVV.

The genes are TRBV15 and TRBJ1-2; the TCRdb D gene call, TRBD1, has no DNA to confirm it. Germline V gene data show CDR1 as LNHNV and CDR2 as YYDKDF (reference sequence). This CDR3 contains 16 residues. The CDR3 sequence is CATSRHPRVVDYGYTF. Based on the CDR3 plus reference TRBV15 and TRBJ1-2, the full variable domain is DAMVIQNPRYQVTQFGKPVTLSCSQTLNHNVMYWYQQKSSQAPKLLFHYYDKDFNNEADTPDNFQSRRPNTSFCFLDIRSPGLGDTAMYLCATSRHPRVVDYGYTFGSGTRLTVV.